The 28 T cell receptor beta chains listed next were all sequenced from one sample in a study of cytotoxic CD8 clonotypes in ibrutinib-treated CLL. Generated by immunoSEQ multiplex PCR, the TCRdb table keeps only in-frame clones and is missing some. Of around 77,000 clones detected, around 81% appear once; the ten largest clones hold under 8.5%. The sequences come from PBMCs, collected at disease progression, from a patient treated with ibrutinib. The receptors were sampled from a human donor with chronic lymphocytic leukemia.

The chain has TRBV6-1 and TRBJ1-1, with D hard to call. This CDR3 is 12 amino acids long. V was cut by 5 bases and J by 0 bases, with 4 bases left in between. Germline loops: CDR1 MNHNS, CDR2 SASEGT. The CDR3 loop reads CASSLLNTEAFF. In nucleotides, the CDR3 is TGTGCCAGCAGTCTGTTGAACACTGAAGCTTTCTTT.

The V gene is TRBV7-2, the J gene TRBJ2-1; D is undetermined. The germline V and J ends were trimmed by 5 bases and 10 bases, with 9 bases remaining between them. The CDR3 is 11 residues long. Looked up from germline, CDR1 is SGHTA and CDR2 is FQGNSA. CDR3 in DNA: TGTGCCAGCAGCCCTCCGCGGGAGCAGTTCTTC. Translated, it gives CASSPPREQFF.

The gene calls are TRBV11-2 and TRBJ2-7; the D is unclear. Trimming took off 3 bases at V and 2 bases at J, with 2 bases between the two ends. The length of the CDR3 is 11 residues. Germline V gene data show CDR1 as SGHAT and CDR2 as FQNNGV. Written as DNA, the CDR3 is TGTGCCAGCAGCTTTACCTACGAGCAGTACTTC. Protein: CASSFTYEQYF.

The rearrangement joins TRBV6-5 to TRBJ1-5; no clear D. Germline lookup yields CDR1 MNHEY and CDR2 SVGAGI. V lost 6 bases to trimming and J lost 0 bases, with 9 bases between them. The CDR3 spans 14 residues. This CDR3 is CASRGPYSNQPQHF. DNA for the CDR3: TGTGCCAGCAGGGGCCCTTATAGCAATCAGCCCCAGCATTTT.

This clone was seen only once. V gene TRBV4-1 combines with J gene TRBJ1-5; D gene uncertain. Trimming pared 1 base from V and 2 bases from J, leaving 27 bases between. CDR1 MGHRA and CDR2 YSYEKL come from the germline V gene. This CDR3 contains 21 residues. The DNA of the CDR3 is TGCGCCAGCAGCCAAGTCATAGTGATACGCCGCAGCTTGGAGGGCAATCAGCCCCAGCATTTT. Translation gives CASSQVIVIRRSLEGNQPQHF.

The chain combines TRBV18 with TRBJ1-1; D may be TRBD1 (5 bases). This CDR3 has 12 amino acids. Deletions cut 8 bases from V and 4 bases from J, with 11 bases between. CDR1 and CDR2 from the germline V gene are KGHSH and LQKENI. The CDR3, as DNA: TGTGCCAGCCGCTCGGGGGGCACTGAAGCTTTCTTT. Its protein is CASRSGGTEAFF.

This CDR3 reads CSVGGGYEKLFF. The CDR3 nucleotides are TGCAGCGTCGGGGGGGGTTATGAAAAACTGTTTTTT. V and J are TRBV29-1 and TRBJ1-4, with D possibly matching TRBD1 (5 bases). Trimming took off 6 bases at V and 6 bases at J, with 11 bases between the two ends. The CDR3 is made up of 12 amino acids. Germline-derived CDR1 and CDR2 are SQVTM and ANQGSEA.

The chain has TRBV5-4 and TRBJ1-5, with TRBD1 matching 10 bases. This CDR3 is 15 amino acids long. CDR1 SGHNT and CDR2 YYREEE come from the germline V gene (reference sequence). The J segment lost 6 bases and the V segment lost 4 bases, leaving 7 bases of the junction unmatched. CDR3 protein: CASSPGTGEGQPQHF. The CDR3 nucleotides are TGTGCCAGCAGCCCCGGGACAGGGGAGGGTCAGCCCCAGCATTTT.

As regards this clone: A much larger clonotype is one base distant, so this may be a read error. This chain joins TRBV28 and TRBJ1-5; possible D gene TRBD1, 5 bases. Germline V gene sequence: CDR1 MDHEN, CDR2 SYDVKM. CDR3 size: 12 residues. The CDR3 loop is CTSRVVSQPQHF. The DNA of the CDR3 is TGTACCAGCAGGGTTGTGTCCCAGCCCCAGCATTTT.

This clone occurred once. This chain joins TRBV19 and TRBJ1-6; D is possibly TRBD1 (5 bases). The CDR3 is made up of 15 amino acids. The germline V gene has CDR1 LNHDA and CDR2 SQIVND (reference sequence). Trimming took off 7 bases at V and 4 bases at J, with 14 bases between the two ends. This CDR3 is CASTRMGPYNSPLHF. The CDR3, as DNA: TGTGCCAGTACCCGGATGGGGCCATATAATTCACCCCTCCACTTT.

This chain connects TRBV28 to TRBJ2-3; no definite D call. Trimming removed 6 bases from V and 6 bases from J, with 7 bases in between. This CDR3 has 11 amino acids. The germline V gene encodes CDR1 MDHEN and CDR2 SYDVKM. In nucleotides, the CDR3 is TGTGCCAGCAGGGATGAGGATACGCAGTATTTT. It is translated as CASRDEDTQYF.

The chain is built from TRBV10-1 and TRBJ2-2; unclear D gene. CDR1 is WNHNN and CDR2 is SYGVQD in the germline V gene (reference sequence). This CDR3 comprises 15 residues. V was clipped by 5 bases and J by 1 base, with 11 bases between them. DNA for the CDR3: TGCGCCAGCAGTTATAGTATTCTGAACACCGGGGAGCTGTTTTTT. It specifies CASSYSILNTGELFF.

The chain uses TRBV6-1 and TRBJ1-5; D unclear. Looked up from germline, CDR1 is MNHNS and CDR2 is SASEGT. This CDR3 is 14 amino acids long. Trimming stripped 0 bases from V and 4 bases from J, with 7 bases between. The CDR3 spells CASSEAGQNQPQHF. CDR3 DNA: TGTGCCAGCAGTGAAGCAGGGCAGAATCAGCCCCAGCATTTT.

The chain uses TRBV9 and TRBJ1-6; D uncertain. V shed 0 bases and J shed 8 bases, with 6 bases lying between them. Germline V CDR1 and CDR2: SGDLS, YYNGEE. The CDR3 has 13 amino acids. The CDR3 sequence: CASSVVGDSPLHF. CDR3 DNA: TGTGCCAGCAGCGTAGTTGGCGATTCACCCCTCCACTTT.

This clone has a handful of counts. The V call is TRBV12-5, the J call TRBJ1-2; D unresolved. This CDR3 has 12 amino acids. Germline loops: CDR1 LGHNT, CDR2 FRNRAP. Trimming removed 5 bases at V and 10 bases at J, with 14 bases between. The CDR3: CASGPRGSDYTF. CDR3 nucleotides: TGTGCTAGTGGTCCCCGGGGTTCTGACTACACCTTC.

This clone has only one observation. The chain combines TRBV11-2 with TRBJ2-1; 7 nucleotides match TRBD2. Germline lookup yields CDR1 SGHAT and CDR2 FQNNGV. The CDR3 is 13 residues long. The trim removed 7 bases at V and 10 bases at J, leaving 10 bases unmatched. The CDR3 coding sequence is TGTGCCAGCACCCGCCGGGCTAGCGGAGAGCAGTTCTTC. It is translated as CASTRRASGEQFF.

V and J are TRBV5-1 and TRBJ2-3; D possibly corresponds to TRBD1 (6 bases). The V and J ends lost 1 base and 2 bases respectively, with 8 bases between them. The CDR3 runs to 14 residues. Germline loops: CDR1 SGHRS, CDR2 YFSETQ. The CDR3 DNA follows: TGCGCCAGCAGCTTGCGGGACAACACAGATACGCAGTATTTT. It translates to CASSLRDNTDTQYF. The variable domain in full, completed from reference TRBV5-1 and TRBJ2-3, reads KAGVTQTPRYLIKTRGQQVTLSCSPISGHRSVSWYQQTPGQGLQFLFEYFSETQRNKGNFPGRFSGRQFSNSRSEMNVSTLELGDSALYLCASSLRDNTDTQYFGPGTRLTVL.

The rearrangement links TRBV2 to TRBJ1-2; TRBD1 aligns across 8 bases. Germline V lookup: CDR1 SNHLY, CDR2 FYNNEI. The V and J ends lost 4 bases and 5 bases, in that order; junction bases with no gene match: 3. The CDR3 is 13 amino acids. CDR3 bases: TGTGCCAGCAGTGGACAGGGGATGTATGGCTACACCTTC. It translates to CASSGQGMYGYTF.

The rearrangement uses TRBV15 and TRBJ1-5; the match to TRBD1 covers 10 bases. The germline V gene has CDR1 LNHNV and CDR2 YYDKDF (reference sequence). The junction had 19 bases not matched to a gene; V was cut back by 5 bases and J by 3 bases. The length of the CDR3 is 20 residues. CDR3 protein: CATSGGTGVWANLYNQPQHF. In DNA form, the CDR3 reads TGTGCCACCAGCGGGGGGACAGGGGTTTGGGCGAATCTTTACAATCAGCCCCAGCATTTT.

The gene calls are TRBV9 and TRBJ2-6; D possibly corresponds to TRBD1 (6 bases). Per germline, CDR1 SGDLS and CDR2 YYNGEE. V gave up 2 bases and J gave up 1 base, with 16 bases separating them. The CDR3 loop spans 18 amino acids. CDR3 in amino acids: CASSVTGGSRSGANVLTF. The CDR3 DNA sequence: TGTGCCAGCAGCGTGACAGGCGGATCCAGATCTGGGGCCAACGTCCTGACTTTC.

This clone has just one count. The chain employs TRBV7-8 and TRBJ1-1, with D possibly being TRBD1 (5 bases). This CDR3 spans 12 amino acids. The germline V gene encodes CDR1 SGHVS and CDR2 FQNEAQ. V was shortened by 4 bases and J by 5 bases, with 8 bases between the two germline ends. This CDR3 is CASSSRGTEAFF. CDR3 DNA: TGTGCCAGCAGCTCCCGGGGGACTGAAGCTTTCTTT.

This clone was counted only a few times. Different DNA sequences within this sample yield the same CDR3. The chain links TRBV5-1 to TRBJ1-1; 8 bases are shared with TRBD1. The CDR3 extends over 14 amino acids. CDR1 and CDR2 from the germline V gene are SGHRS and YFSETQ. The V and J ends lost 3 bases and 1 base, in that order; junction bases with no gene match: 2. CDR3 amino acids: CASSSGQGNTEAFF. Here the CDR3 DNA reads TGCGCCAGCAGCTCCGGACAGGGGAACACTGAAGCTTTCTTT.

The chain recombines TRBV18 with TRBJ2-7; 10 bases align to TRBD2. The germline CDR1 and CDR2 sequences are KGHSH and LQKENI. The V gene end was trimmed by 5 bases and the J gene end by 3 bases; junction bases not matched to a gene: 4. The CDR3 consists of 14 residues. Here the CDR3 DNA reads TGTGCCAGCTCAGCCGGGACTAGCGTCTACGAGCAGTACTTC. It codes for CASSAGTSVYEQYF.

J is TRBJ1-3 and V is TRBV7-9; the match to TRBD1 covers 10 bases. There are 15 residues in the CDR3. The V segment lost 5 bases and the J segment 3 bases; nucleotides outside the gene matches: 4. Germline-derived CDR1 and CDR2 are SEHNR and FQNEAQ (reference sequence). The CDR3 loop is CASSLGTGDGNTIYF. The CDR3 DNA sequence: TGTGCCAGCAGCCTGGGGACAGGGGATGGAAACACCATATATTTT. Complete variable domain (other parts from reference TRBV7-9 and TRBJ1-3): DTGVSQNPRHKITKRGQNVTFRCDPISEHNRLYWYRQTLGQGPEFLTYFQNEAQLEKSRLLSDRFSAERPKGSFSTLEIQRTEQGDSAMYLCASSLGTGDGNTIYFGEGSWLTVV.

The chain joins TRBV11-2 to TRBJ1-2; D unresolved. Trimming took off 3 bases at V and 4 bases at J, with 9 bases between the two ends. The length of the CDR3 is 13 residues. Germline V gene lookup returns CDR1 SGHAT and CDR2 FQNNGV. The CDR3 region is CASSLGQSYGYTF. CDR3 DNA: TGTGCCAGCAGCTTGGGTCAGTCCTATGGCTACACCTTC.

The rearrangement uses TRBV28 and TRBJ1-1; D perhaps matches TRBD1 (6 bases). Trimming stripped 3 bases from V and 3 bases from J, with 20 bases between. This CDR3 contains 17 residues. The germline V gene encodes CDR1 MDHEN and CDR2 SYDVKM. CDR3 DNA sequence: TGTGCCAGCAGTTTGGTGGGTGGGACAACTCTTCACACTGAAGCTTTCTTT. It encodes CASSLVGGTTLHTEAFF.

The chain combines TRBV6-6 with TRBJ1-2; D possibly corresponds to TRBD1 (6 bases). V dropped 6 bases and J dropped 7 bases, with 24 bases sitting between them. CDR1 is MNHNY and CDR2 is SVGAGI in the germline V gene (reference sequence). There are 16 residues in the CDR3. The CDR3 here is CASRGDRGGLSSGYTF. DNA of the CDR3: TGTGCCAGCAGAGGGGACCGCGGGGGGCTTTCTAGTGGCTACACCTTC.

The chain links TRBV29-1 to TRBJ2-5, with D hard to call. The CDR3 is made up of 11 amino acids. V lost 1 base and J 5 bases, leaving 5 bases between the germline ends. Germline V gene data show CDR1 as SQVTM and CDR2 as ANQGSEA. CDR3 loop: CSVEGWETQYF. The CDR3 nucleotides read TGCAGCGTTGAAGGGTGGGAGACCCAGTACTTC.